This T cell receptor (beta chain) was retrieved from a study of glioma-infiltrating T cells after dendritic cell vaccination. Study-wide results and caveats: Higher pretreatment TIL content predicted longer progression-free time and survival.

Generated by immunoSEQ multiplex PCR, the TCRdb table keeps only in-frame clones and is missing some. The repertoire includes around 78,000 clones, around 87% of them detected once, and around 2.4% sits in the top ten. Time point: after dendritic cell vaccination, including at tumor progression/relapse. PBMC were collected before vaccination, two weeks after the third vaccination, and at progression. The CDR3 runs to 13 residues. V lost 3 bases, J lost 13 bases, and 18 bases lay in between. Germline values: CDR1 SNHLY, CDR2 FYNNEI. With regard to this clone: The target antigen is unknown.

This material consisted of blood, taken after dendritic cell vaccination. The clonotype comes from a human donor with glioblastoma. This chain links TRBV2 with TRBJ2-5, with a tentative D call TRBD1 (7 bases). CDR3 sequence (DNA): TGTGCCAGCAGTGAGGCGCAGGGGGGTAAACCGTACTTC. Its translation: CASSEAQGGKPYF. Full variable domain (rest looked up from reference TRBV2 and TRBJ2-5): EPEVTQTPSHQVTQMGQEVILRCVPISNHLYFYWYRQILGQKVEFLVSFYNNEISEKSEIFDDQFSVERPDGSNFTLKIRSTKLEDSAMYFCASSEAQGGKPYFGPGTRLLVL.